These 20 T cell receptor beta chains were all obtained from the same sample, sequenced in a study of cytomegalovirus exposure and HLA in healthy donors (dated by TCRdb to about 2017). Library creation used the immunoSEQ multiplex PCR assay. A mixture of 60 forward primers for TCR Vbeta segments and 13 reverse primers for TCR Jbeta segments was used in the multiplex PCR. TCRdb obtained this table from immuneACCESS and retained in-frame rearrangements with V and J assigned. These tables miss some clones; where compared with another copy, unresolved V genes account for less than half of the shortfall, and the remainder is unexplained. Here the sample has more than 90,000 clones; roughly 79% occur a single time. Around 1.9% of the sample lies in the top ten. The sample comprised PBMCs. These TCRs come from a woman between 40 and 50 years old in good health and CMV-seronegative.

The genes are TRBV28 and TRBJ2-1, with D hard to call. The germline CDR1 and CDR2 sequences are MDHEN and SYDVKM. Trimming pared 4 bases from V and 4 bases from J, leaving 23 bases between. This CDR3 is 18 amino acids long. Here the CDR3 reads CASSSPGLWRKVYNEQFF. CDR3 DNA: TGTGCCAGCAGTTCACCCGGTTTGTGGCGGAAGGTGTACAATGAGCAGTTCTTC.

This clone was detected a few times. V usage is TRBV7-2 and J usage is TRBJ1-2, with 7 bases lining up with TRBD1. Germline CDR1 SGHTA, CDR2 FQGNSA. This CDR3 spans 16 amino acids. V lost 9 bases, J lost 8 bases, and 21 bases stayed unmatched. The CDR3 protein is CASTSGGTVPSGGYTF. CDR3 nucleotide sequence: TGTGCCAGTACTAGTGGGGGGACAGTCCCCTCTGGCGGCTACACCTTC.

The chain links TRBV29-1 to TRBJ2-7; 7 nucleotides line up with TRBD2. The CDR3 is made up of 13 amino acids. Germline trimming cut 7 bases from V and 0 bases from J; bases unmatched to any gene: 6. Germline assignment: CDR1 SQVTM and CDR2 ANQGSEA. The CDR3 coding sequence is TGCAGCGCCCGGGGGGAAATCTCCTACGAGCAGTACTTC. Its translation is CSARGEISYEQYF.

This clone occurred a few times. J is TRBJ2-3 and V is TRBV4-2; 11 bases match TRBD2. This CDR3 comprises 19 residues. V was pared by 0 bases and J by 1 base, with 9 bases of the junction left unmatched. Germline CDR1 and CDR2: LGHNA and YNFKEQ. The CDR3: CASSQDAVAGGLGTDTQYF. The CDR3, as DNA: TGTGCCAGCAGCCAAGATGCGGTAGCGGGGGGGTTAGGCACAGATACGCAGTATTTT.

The chain recombines TRBV15 with TRBJ1-2, with D perhaps matching TRBD1 (6 bases). Per the germline V gene, CDR1 is LNHNV and CDR2 is YYDKDF (reference sequence). V lost 2 bases and J 4 bases, leaving 11 bases between the germline ends. The CDR3 totals 14 residues. In DNA form, the CDR3 reads TGTGCCACCAGCAGAACAGGGTTTCGCTATGGCTACACCTTC. This codes for CATSRTGFRYGYTF.

The chain uses TRBV6-6 and TRBJ2-3; D is possibly TRBD1 (5 bases). The CDR3 is 14 residues long. Deletions cut 0 bases from V and 5 bases from J, with 9 bases between. The germline CDR1 and CDR2 sequences are MNHNY and SVGAGI (reference sequence). The CDR3 region has the DNA TGTGCCAGCAGTTACTCCAGGGCGCGAGATACGCAGTATTTT. It is translated as CASSYSRARDTQYF.

This chain joins TRBV5-1 and TRBJ2-2; D perhaps matches TRBD1 (5 bases). Germline V lookup: CDR1 SGHRS, CDR2 YFSETQ. V was cut by 1 base and J by 5 bases, with 12 bases left in between. The CDR3 is 15 residues long. Here the CDR3 DNA reads TGCGCCAGCAGCTTGTTAGCAGGGTCTACCGGGGAGCTGTTTTTT. It yields the protein CASSLLAGSTGELFF.

The CDR3 coding sequence is TGTGCCAGCACCCCGAGGGAATTCTCAGGCAATGAGCAGTTCTTC. It translates to CASTPREFSGNEQFF. The chain links TRBV6-1 to TRBJ2-1; D is perhaps TRBD2 (5 bases). Germline CDR1 MNHNS, CDR2 SASEGT. Trimming removed 7 bases from V and 6 bases from J, with 19 bases in between. The CDR3 is 15 amino acids.

The rearrangement links TRBV7-9 to TRBJ1-4; D ambiguous. Germline values: CDR1 SEHNR, CDR2 FQNEAQ (reference sequence). This CDR3 spans 15 amino acids. V lost 4 bases and J 3 bases, leaving 12 bases between the germline ends. This CDR3 reads CASSSPAVPNEKLFF. CDR3 in DNA: TGTGCCAGCAGCTCCCCTGCAGTACCTAATGAAAAACTGTTTTTT.

V gene TRBV30 combines with J gene TRBJ1-2; TRBD1 is a possible D gene (6 bases). The V gene lost 3 bases and the J gene lost 3 bases, with 11 bases spanning the gap. Looked up from germline, CDR1 is GTSNPN and CDR2 is SVGIG (reference sequence). The CDR3 runs 13 residues. CDR3 coding DNA: TGTGCCTGGAGAATTACAGGGCACTATGGCTACACCTTC. It yields the protein CAWRITGHYGYTF.

The chain carries TRBV2 and TRBJ2-7; maybe TRBD1 (6 bases). The CDR3 consists of 14 residues. Germline V CDR1 and CDR2: SNHLY, FYNNEI. V lost 6 bases to trimming and J lost 4 bases, with 16 bases between them. In DNA, the CDR3 is TGTGCCAGCAGGAGCAGGGGTGGTTCTTACGAGCAGTACTTC. Amino acids: CASRSRGGSYEQYF.

The chain uses TRBV9 and TRBJ2-2; D may be TRBD2 (6 bases). The CDR3 consists of 16 residues. Germline V gene sequence: CDR1 SGDLS, CDR2 YYNGEE. V lost 3 bases to trimming and J lost 1 base, with 13 bases between them. CDR3 residues: CASSELGGVNTGELFF. The CDR3 DNA is TGTGCCAGCAGCGAGCTGGGCGGGGTGAACACCGGGGAGCTGTTTTTT.

The V gene is TRBV6-5, the J gene TRBJ2-7; 9 nucleotides match TRBD1. The ends lost 8 bases at V and 4 bases at J; junction bases unmatched: 9. There are 14 residues in the CDR3. Germline CDR1 and CDR2: MNHEY and SVGAGI. CDR3 coding DNA: TGTGCCAGCCCACCGGGACAGGGATCGTACGAGCAGTACTTC. Translating gives CASPPGQGSYEQYF.

This clone appeared once. The rearrangement links TRBV21-1 to TRBJ2-3; TRBD1 reflects the table's D call only, with no check against the DNA. TRBV21-1 is reported as a pseudogene. The CDR3 has 17 amino acids. CDR3 bases: TGTGCCAGCAGCCCAAGGAAGGAAGGGGGCAGATCAGATACGCAGTATTTT. Encoded protein: CASSPRKEGGRSDTQYF.

This clone was seen only once. The rearrangement joins TRBV5-1 to TRBJ2-7; 12 bases map to TRBD2. Germline values: CDR1 SGHRS, CDR2 YFSETQ. The CDR3 is 15 amino acids. The J segment lost 2 bases and the V segment lost 3 bases, leaving 3 bases of the junction unmatched. The chain's CDR3 is CASSWTSGTTYEQYF. CDR3 coding DNA: TGCGCCAGCAGCTGGACTAGCGGGACCACCTACGAGCAGTACTTC.

The rearrangement joins TRBV5-1 to TRBJ2-3, with D possibly matching TRBD2 (7 bases). The CDR3 runs 16 residues. The ends were cut back, 0 bases at V and 4 bases at J, with 15 bases in the middle. Germline V CDR1 and CDR2: SGHRS, YFSETQ. In DNA form, the CDR3 reads TGCGCCAGCAGCTTGGCCGCGGGGGCCTGGCCAGATACGCAGTATTTT. This codes for CASSLAAGAWPDTQYF.

The chain combines TRBV4-2 with TRBJ2-2; no clear D gene. Trimming pared 1 base from V and 0 bases from J, leaving 9 bases between. The CDR3 has 16 residues. CDR1 and CDR2 from the germline V gene are LGHNA and YNFKEQ. CDR3 region: CASSQVRSTNTGELFF. As DNA, the CDR3 is TGTGCCAGCAGCCAAGTGCGATCGACGAACACCGGGGAGCTGTTTTTT.

The chain recombines TRBV10-2 with TRBJ1-1; TRBD1 is a possible D gene (5 bases). The CDR3 is made up of 15 amino acids. With 0 bases removed from V and 4 bases from J, the gap between germline ends came to 12 bases. CDR1 is WSHSY, CDR2 SAAADI, per germline. Here the CDR3 reads CASSESWGEGTEAFF. CDR3 coding DNA: TGCGCCAGCAGTGAGTCTTGGGGGGAGGGCACTGAAGCTTTCTTT.

The chain joins TRBV28 to TRBJ1-1; D call uncertain. This CDR3 spans 15 amino acids. The germline V and J ends were trimmed by 2 bases and 3 bases, with 13 bases remaining between them. Germline CDR1 and CDR2: MDHEN and SYDVKM. CDR3 nucleotides: TGTGCCAGCAGTTTAACCGCGAAAGAGGACACTGAAGCTTTCTTT. Protein: CASSLTAKEDTEAFF.

The chain couples TRBV9 to TRBJ2-3; the match to TRBD2 covers 8 bases. J was trimmed by 3 bases and V by 2 bases; bases with no gene match: 5. The CDR3 has 15 residues. CDR1 and CDR2 (germline): SGDLS, YYNGEE. The chain's CDR3 is CASSVDGGATDTQYF. DNA of the CDR3: TGTGCCAGCAGCGTTGACGGGGGGGCAACAGATACGCAGTATTTT.